These 9 T cell receptor beta chains share one sample of origin, sequenced in a study of T cells in Graves' hyperthyroidism and ophthalmopathy. What was amplified from RNA transcripts were TCR beta CDR3 regions. First-round RT-PCR targeting the TCR CDR3 was performed with the HTBI primer set. TCRdb passed the multiplex PCR reads through MiXCR, listing each CDR3 protein once. Of about half a million distinct CDR3 sequences listed, approximately 25% are singletons. Specimen: blood. The receptors were gathered from a woman between 25 and 40 years old with Graves' ophthalmopathy.

This clonotype was found many times. This rearrangement joins TRBV12-3 or TRBV12-4 to TRBJ1-2; 7 bases are a match to TRBD1. The J segment lost 5 bases and the V segment lost 5 bases, leaving 5 bases of the junction unmatched. CDR3 length equals 13 residues. As DNA, the CDR3 is TGTGCCAGCAGTATTAGGGGGCTATATGGCTACACCTTC. Translating gives CASSIRGLYGYTF.

This clonotype showed up just a few times. The DNA of the CDR3 is TGTGCCGGGAGAATGGGGATGAACACTGAAGCTTTCTTT. Translating it yields CAGRMGMNTEAFF. The rearrangement links TRBV2 to TRBJ1-1; D ambiguous. Germline V gives CDR1 SNHLY, CDR2 FYNNEI. This CDR3 is built from 13 residues. V shed 11 bases and J shed 0 bases, with 13 bases lying between them.

This clonotype appeared many times. The J gene is TRBJ2-7, the V gene TRBV11-1, with D hard to call. CDR1 and CDR2 from the germline V gene are SGHAT and FQDESV (reference sequence). V was shortened by 2 bases and J by 4 bases, with 9 bases between the two germline ends. The CDR3 consists of 13 residues. The CDR3 DNA reads TGTGCCAGCAGCTTAACAGACCTTTACGAGCAGTACTTC. Translating it yields CASSLTDLYEQYF. Full variable domain (missing parts from reference TRBV11-1 and TRBJ2-7): EAEVAQSPRYKITEKSQAVAFWCDPISGHATLYWYRQILGQGPELLVQFQDESVVDDSQLPKDRFSAERLKGVDSTLKIQPAELGDSAMYLCASSLTDLYEQYFGPGTRLTVT.

In the case of this clonotype: A read error may be the cause here, since a much bigger clone is one base away. V and J are TRBV7-6 and TRBJ2-7; D is unclear. Germline V gene data show CDR1 as SGHVS and CDR2 as FNYEAQ. With 8 bases removed from V and 1 base from J, the gap between germline ends came to 12 bases. The CDR3 length is 13 residues. CDR3 bases: TGTGCCAGCGGCACCAGACTGTCCTACGAGCAGTACTTC. Translated: CASGTRLSYEQYF.

The sample holds a few counts of this clonotype. V is TRBV19 and J is TRBJ2-2; D is undetermined. CDR1 is LNHDA and CDR2 is SQIVND in the germline V gene (reference sequence). V lost 10 bases and J 0 bases, leaving 12 bases between the germline ends. CDR3 length: 14 residues. The CDR3 loop is CAIHSGTNTGELFF. The CDR3 DNA sequence: TGTGCCATTCATTCAGGCACGAACACCGGGGAGCTGTTTTTT. The entire variable domain, with the rest obtained from reference TRBV19 and TRBJ2-2, is as follows: DGGITQSPKYLFRKEGQNVTLSCEQNLNHDAMYWYRQDPGQGLRLIYYSQIVNDFQKGDIAEGYSVSREKKESFPLTVTSAQKNPTAFYLCAIHSGTNTGELFFGEGSRLTVL.

Many counts were recorded for this clonotype. J is TRBJ2-7 and V is TRBV5-4, with D hard to call. Germline-derived CDR1 and CDR2 are SGHNT and YYREEE (reference sequence). V lost 1 base, J lost 5 bases, and 10 bases lay in between. The CDR3 extends over 13 amino acids. For the CDR3, the DNA is TGTGCCAGCAGCTTGTATAGGGTGGACGAGCAGTACTTC. It codes for CASSLYRVDEQYF.

This clonotype was found many times. The rearrangement joins TRBV3-1 to TRBJ1-2; D uncertain. The germline gives CDR1 LGHDT, CDR2 YNNKEL (reference sequence). V lost 0 bases and J 5 bases, leaving 7 bases between the germline ends. The CDR3 length is 13 residues. The CDR3 nucleotides read TGTGCCAGCAGCCAAGAACAGACTTATGGCTACACCTTC. Its translation: CASSQEQTYGYTF. The full variable domain, rest sourced from reference TRBV3-1 and TRBJ1-2, is DTAVSQTPKYLVTQMGNDKSIKCEQNLGHDTMYWYKQDSKKFLKIMFSYNNKELIINETVPNRFSPKSPDKAHLNLHINSLELGDSAVYFCASSQEQTYGYTFGSGTRLTVV.

The rearrangement links TRBV2 to TRBJ1-1; D is uncertain. The germline CDR1 and CDR2 sequences are SNHLY and FYNNEI. V was pared by 6 bases and J by 4 bases, with 12 bases between. The CDR3 is 13 amino acids. CDR3 nucleotides: TGTGCCAGCAGACTCCAACACGGCACTGAAGCTTTCTTT. Encoded protein: CASRLQHGTEAFF.

This clonotype was counted many times. V and J are TRBV5-1 and TRBJ2-5, with unresolved D. Trimming stripped 2 bases from V and 1 base from J, with 12 bases between. This CDR3 has 15 amino acids. Per germline, CDR1 SGHRS and CDR2 YFSETQ. The CDR3 DNA is TGCGCCAGCAGCTTCTACGGTCAGCCCCAAGAGACCCAGTACTTC. Amino acid sequence: CASSFYGQPQETQYF. Together with reference TRBV5-1 and TRBJ2-5, the CDR3 gives the full variable domain: KAGVTQTPRYLIKTRGQQVTLSCSPISGHRSVSWYQQTPGQGLQFLFEYFSETQRNKGNFPGRFSGRQFSNSRSEMNVSTLELGDSALYLCASSFYGQPQETQYFGPGTRLLVL.